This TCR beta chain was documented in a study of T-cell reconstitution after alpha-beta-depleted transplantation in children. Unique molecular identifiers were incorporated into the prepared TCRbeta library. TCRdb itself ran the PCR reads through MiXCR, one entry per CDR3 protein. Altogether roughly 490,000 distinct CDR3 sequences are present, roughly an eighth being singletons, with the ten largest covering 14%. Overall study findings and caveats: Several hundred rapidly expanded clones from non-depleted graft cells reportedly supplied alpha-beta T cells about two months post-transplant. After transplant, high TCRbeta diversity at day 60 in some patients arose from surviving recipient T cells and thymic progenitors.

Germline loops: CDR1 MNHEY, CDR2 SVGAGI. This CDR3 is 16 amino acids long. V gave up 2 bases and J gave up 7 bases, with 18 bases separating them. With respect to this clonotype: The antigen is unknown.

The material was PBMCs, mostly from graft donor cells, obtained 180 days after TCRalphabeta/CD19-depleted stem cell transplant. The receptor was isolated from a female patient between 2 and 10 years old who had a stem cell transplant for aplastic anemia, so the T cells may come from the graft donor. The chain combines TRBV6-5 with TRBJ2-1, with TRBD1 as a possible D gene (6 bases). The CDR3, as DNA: TGTGCCAGCAGTTACCTTCACGGACAGCACTGTAATGAGCAGTTCTTC. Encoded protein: CASSYLHGQHCNEQFF.